This TCR beta chain was recovered during a study of cytomegalovirus exposure and HLA in healthy donors. Study background: Among the approximately 410 genotyped donors, less than 85% were placed in the Caucasian-associated ancestry cluster.

This CDR3 has 17 amino acids. The V gene's germline CDR1 is LNHDA and CDR2 SQIVND (reference sequence). V lost 0 bases to trimming and J lost 8 bases, with 20 bases between them. PCR primers comprised 60 Vbeta and 13 Jbeta primers. The authors' processing: In a later analysis, the count reached about 75 million unique TCR beta chains, with 10 million to 11 million shared. Profiled with immunoSEQ multiplex PCR; TCRdb holds only in-frame clones, not every one. V, J and clone size reflect that table, while D and trimming were determined from the DNA. This sample has 85,000 to 130,000 clones; around four fifths occur once, and the top ten carry approximately 1.7%.

This TCR was recovered from a woman between 40 and 50 years old in good health and CMV-seronegative. Sequenced sample: PBMCs. The rearrangement links TRBV19 to TRBJ2-4, with D perhaps TRBD2 (6 bases). The CDR3, as DNA: TGTGCCAGTAGTATAGACCGCCCTCTTACCGGGGAGGACATTCAGTACTTC. Translation gives CASSIDRPLTGEDIQYF.